Listed below are T cell receptor beta chains from one sample, sequenced in a study of siplizumab effects on memory and regulatory T cells. TCRdb's table, derived via immunoSEQ multiplex PCR, lists solely in-frame clones and lacks some. The sample holds some 120,000 clones, around 93% seen once. Sequenced sample: non-Treg CD4+ T cells sorted from blood. The receptors originated from a human donor in good health. CDR3s include the opening cysteine and the closing phenylalanine or tryptophan.

v_gene | CDR3aa
TRBV7-9 | CASSLGEVGNQPQHF
TRBV28 | CASSTTGTGASYEQYF
TRBV15 | CATSRVQGKSYEQYF
TRBV10-1 | CASADRVPSADTEAFF
TRBV6-5 | CASCARTGDSTIYF
TRBV5-1 | CASSLNPSTDTQYF
TRBV23-1 | CASRTNGTLRRGNTIYF
TRBV15 | CATSRVDTEKLFF
TRBV6-5 | CASSPKFTGANVLTF
TRBV5-1 | CASSLGQGPDTQYF
TRBV7-9 | CASSLRTGNPYEQYF
TRBV7-2 | CASSSNSGGEAFF
TRBV2 | CASSVSAGEYNEQFF